The 8 T cell receptor beta chains given below trace back to one sample, sequenced in a study of shared clonotypes between healthy human individuals. The method was immunoSEQ multiplex PCR; TCRdb's version includes in-frame clones alone and lacks a portion of them. The data hold some 500,000 clones, with roughly 78% observed a single time. Input material: PBMCs. The receptors originated from a woman aged 40 to 50 in good health. Some clones in this sample may be carry-over from other donors' samples.

The chain has TRBV29-1 and TRBJ2-5; 10 bases align to TRBD2. The CDR3 extends over 13 amino acids. Trimming cost V 7 bases and J 2 bases; bases outside gene matches: 4. CDR1 is SQVTM and CDR2 is ANQGSEA in the germline V gene. CDR3 in DNA: TGCAGCGCTAGCGGGAGCGGACAAGAGACCCAGTACTTC. Residues: CSASGSGQETQYF. The entire variable domain, with the rest obtained from reference TRBV29-1 and TRBJ2-5, is as follows: SAVISQKPSRDICQRGTSLTIQCQVDSQVTMMFWYRQQPGQSLTLIATANQGSEATYESGFVIDKFPISRPNLTFSTLTVSNMSPEDSSIYLCSASGSGQETQYFGPGTRLLVL.

The rearrangement uses TRBV4-2 and TRBJ2-2, with D tentatively TRBD1 or TRBD2 (5 bases each). Germline values: CDR1 LGHNA, CDR2 YNFKEQ. V lost 8 bases and J 6 bases, leaving 16 bases between the germline ends. The CDR3 has 14 residues. The CDR3: CASAWDAAAGELFF. The CDR3 region has the DNA TGTGCCAGCGCCTGGGACGCAGCGGCCGGGGAGCTGTTTTTT.

DNA for the CDR3: TGTGCCAGCAGTAAAGCGGGAGGCACCTACAATGAGCAGTTCTTC. The encoded protein is CASSKAGGTYNEQFF. The J gene is TRBJ2-1, the V gene TRBV27; 9 positions agree with TRBD2. This CDR3 is built from 15 residues. With 5 bases clipped from V and 2 bases from J, the junction kept 4 bases outside the gene matches. Germline V lookup: CDR1 MNHEY, CDR2 SMNVEV (reference sequence).

This chain joins TRBV10-1 and TRBJ2-6; D remains unclear. This CDR3 comprises 17 residues. Between the trimmed V and J ends, which lost 10 bases and 3 bases, there was a span of 22 bases. Germline V lookup: CDR1 WNHNN, CDR2 SYGVQD (reference sequence). DNA for the CDR3: TGCGCCACCGGACGGAACTTGAAGGCGAGTGGGGCCAACGTCCTGACTTTC. Translating gives CATGRNLKASGANVLTF.

This clone was counted many times. The chain links TRBV30 to TRBJ2-7, with TRBD1 identical over 8 bases. The trim removed 3 bases at V and 6 bases at J, leaving 7 bases unmatched. The CDR3 consists of 13 residues. The germline gives CDR1 GTSNPN, CDR2 SVGIG (reference sequence). The CDR3 nucleotides read TGTGCCTGGAGAGTACCCGGGACAGGCGAGCAGTACTTC. Residues: CAWRVPGTGEQYF.

The chain joins TRBV19 to TRBJ2-5; TRBD1 is a possible D gene (6 bases). This CDR3 region has 13 residues. Germline CDR1 and CDR2: LNHDA and SQIVND (reference sequence). V was pared by 0 bases and J by 4 bases, with 6 bases between. The CDR3 sequence: CASSIDRGETQYF. In nucleotides, the CDR3 is TGTGCCAGTAGTATAGACAGGGGAGAGACCCAGTACTTC.

V usage is TRBV30 and J usage is TRBJ1-6; D unresolved. In germline, CDR1 is GTSNPN, CDR2 SVGIG (reference sequence). This CDR3 region has 15 residues. V gave up 0 bases and J gave up 5 bases, with 11 bases separating them. The CDR3 loop is CAWSVGPPDNSPLHF. The CDR3 coding sequence is TGTGCCTGGAGTGTAGGGCCGCCGGATAATTCACCCCTCCACTTT. The entire variable domain, with the rest obtained from reference TRBV30 and TRBJ1-6, is as follows: SQTIHQWPATLVQPVGSPLSLECTVEGTSNPNLYWYRQAAGRGLQLLFYSVGIGQISSEVPQNLSASRPQDRQFILSSKKLLLSDSGFYLCAWSVGPPDNSPLHFGNGTRLTVT.

This chain uses TRBV11-2 with TRBJ2-2; 8 nucleotides match TRBD2. CDR3 length: 15 residues. Germline V gene lookup returns CDR1 SGHAT and CDR2 FQNNGV. V dropped 2 bases and J dropped 4; count of bases not matched to a gene: 3. For the CDR3, the DNA is TGTGCCAGCAGCTTATCGGGAGGGAGCACCGGGGAGCTGTTTTTT. It codes for CASSLSGGSTGELFF. Complete variable domain (other parts from reference TRBV11-2 and TRBJ2-2): EAGVAQSPRYKIIEKRQSVAFWCNPISGHATLYWYQQILGQGPKLLIQFQNNGVVDDSQLPKDRFSAERLKGVDSTLKIQPAKLEDSAVYLCASSLSGGSTGELFFGEGSRLTVL.